What follows are 9 T cell receptor beta chains derived from one specimen sequenced in a study of blood T cell repertoires in COVID-19. Profiling relied on immunoSEQ multiplex PCR, and the TCRdb table lists in-frame clones only, not all of them. The sample lists almost 30,000 clones, 80% occurring once. The sequencing sample was made of peripheral blood. The origin of the receptors is a woman in her seventies with acute or convalescent COVID-19.

The genes are TRBV19 and TRBJ2-1; TRBD2 agrees at 11 bases. Losses at the gene ends were 8 bases for V and 7 bases for J; bases not matched to a gene: 16. The CDR3 is 17 amino acids. Germline V gene data show CDR1 as LNHDA and CDR2 as SQIVND (reference sequence). CDR3 in DNA: TGTGCCAGTTCTCAGGGGCTAGCGGGGGGATCGGGAAATGAGCAGTTCTTC. Translated, it gives CASSQGLAGGSGNEQFF.

V gene TRBV28 combines with J gene TRBJ1-1; 7 positions match TRBD1. With 6 bases clipped from V and 5 bases from J, the junction kept 18 bases outside the gene matches. The germline V gene encodes CDR1 MDHEN and CDR2 SYDVKM. CDR3 length equals 17 residues. This CDR3 reads CASSPRLHGQVGTEAFF. The CDR3 DNA follows: TGTGCCAGCAGCCCCCGGTTACACGGACAGGTAGGGACTGAAGCTTTCTTT.

The gene calls are TRBV29-1 and TRBJ2-7; 7 bases match TRBD2. The CDR3 is made up of 14 amino acids. Germline V CDR1 and CDR2: SQVTM, ANQGSEA. Trimming at V came to 5 bases and at J to 4 bases, leaving 11 bases not matched to a gene. The CDR3 protein is CSVYGAGETYEQYF. The CDR3 DNA reads TGCAGCGTTTATGGGGCGGGAGAGACGTACGAGCAGTACTTC.

This clone appeared a few times. The chain employs TRBV2 and TRBJ2-2, with TRBD1 matching over 8 bases. J gave up 8 bases and V 5 bases, and 7 bases lay outside the gene matches. CDR1 is SNHLY, CDR2 FYNNEI, per germline. The CDR3 is 14 residues long. DNA of the CDR3: TGTGCCAGCAGTCACATTGACAGGGGAGGGGAGCTGTTTTTT. This encodes CASSHIDRGGELFF.

J is TRBJ2-7 and V is TRBV6-5; D unclear. V lost 9 bases, J lost 2 bases, and 11 bases lay in between. CDR1 is MNHEY and CDR2 is SVGAGI in the germline V gene. The CDR3 extends over 12 amino acids. CDR3 protein: CASRDTTYEQYF. The CDR3 region has the DNA TGTGCCAGTCGAGACACGACCTACGAGCAGTACTTC.

The chain has TRBV4-3 and TRBJ2-6; D is unresolved. Germline values: CDR1 LGHNA, CDR2 YSLEER. Trimming left V 0 bases short and J 0 bases short, with 6 bases between. This CDR3 comprises 16 residues. The CDR3 DNA reads TGCGCCAGCAGCCAAGAATCGCGCTCTGGGGCCAACGTCCTGACTTTC. It specifies CASSQESRSGANVLTF.

V gene TRBV30 combines with J gene TRBJ2-3; 12 bases line up with TRBD2. The V gene end was trimmed by 0 bases and the J gene end by 4 bases; junction bases not matched to a gene: 5. The V gene's germline CDR1 is GTSNPN and CDR2 SVGIG (reference sequence). CDR3 length: 16 amino acids. The CDR3 spells CAWSVLAGGPPDTQYF. Here the CDR3 DNA reads TGTGCCTGGAGTGTCCTAGCGGGAGGGCCCCCAGATACGCAGTATTTT.

The J gene is TRBJ1-5, the V gene TRBV28, with 7 positions matching TRBD1. V was pared by 3 bases and J by 2 bases, with 10 bases of the junction left unmatched. Looked up from germline, CDR1 is MDHEN and CDR2 is SYDVKM. This CDR3 has 17 amino acids. CDR3 in amino acids: CASSFGDRVVRNQPQHF. The CDR3 nucleotides read TGTGCCAGCAGTTTCGGCGACAGGGTGGTACGCAATCAGCCCCAGCATTTT. The whole variable domain, remainder taken from reference TRBV28 and TRBJ1-5, is DVKVTQSSRYLVKRTGEKVFLECVQDMDHENMFWYRQDPGLGLRLIYFSYDVKMKEKGDIPEGYSVSREKKERFSLILESASTNQTSMYLCASSFGDRVVRNQPQHFGDGTRLSIL.

The rearrangement uses TRBV25-1 and TRBJ2-7; perhaps TRBD2 as D (7 bases). Trimming took off 0 bases at V and 6 bases at J, with 21 bases between the two ends. There are 17 residues in the CDR3. In germline, CDR1 is MGHDK, CDR2 SYGVNS. Here the CDR3 reads CASSEYPKGGGRGEQYF. Written as DNA, the CDR3 is TGTGCCAGCAGTGAATATCCCAAGGGAGGGGGGCGAGGCGAGCAGTACTTC.